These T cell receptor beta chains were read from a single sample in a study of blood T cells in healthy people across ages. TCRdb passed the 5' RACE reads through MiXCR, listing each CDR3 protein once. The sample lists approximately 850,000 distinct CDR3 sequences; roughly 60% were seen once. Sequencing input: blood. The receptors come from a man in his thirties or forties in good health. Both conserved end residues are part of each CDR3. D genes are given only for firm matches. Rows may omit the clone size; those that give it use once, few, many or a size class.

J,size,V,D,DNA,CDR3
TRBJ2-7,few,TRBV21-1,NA,TGTGCCAGCAGCAAAGGGACAGGGAAGGGCGAGCAGTACTTC,CASSKGTGKGEQYF
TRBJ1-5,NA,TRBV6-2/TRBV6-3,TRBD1,TGTGCCAGCAGTTACAATCCCGGGACAGATAATCAGCCCCAGCATTTT,CASSYNPGTDNQPQHF
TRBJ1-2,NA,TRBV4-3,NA,TGCGCCAGCAGTGAACAGGTTACAAACTGTGGCTACACCTTC,CASSEQVTNCGYTF
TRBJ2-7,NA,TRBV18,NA,TGTGCCAGCTCACCAGTTGGGGCCCTCGCGGCCCACGAGCAGTACTTC,CASSPVGALAAHEQYF
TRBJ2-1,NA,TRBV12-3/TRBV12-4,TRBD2,TGTGCCAGCAGCTCTTCGGGGGGTACCAATGAGCAGTTCTTC,CASSSSGGTNEQFF
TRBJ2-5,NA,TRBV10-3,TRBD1,TGTGCCATCAGTGGGGGACAGGGTTGGGAGACCCAGTACTTC,CAISGGQGWETQYF
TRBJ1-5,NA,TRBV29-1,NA,TGCAGCGCCTTATCAGGGGATTCCGCCCAGCATTTT,CSALSGDSAQHF
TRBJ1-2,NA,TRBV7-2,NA,TGTGCCAGCAGCTCCAGGGATTTACATGGCTACACCTTC,CASSSRDLHGYTF
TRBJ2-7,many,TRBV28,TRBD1,TGTGCCAGCAGCTCCACGGACAGGGCTTATACCTACGAGCAGTACTTC,CASSSTDRAYTYEQYF
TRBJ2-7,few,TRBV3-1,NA,TGTGCCAGCAGCCAAGAAGGAATCTCCTACGAGCAGTACTTC,CASSQEGISYEQYF
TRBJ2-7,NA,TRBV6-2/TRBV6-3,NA,TGTGCCAGCAGTCAAATATACGGGACCCGGGGGCAACGCTACGAGCAGTACTTC,CASSQIYGTRGQRYEQYF
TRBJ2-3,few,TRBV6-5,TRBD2,TGTGCCAGCAGCCAACTTACTAGCGGTATCACAGATACGCAGTATTTT,CASSQLTSGITDTQYF
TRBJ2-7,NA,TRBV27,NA,TGTGCCAGCAGTTTATCCCCTAGCGTACCCTACGAGCAGTACTTC,CASSLSPSVPYEQYF
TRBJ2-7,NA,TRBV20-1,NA,TGCAGTGCTAGACCCCCAAATGGCTACGAGCAGTACTTC,CSARPPNGYEQYF
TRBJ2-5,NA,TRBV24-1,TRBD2,TGTGCCACCAGTGTCGAAGCGGGAGAGGGCGCTGAGCAGTACTTC,CATSVEAGEGAEQYF
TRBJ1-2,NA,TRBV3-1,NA,TGTGCCAGCAGCCAAGCCGACAGGAGGAACTATGGCTACACCTTC,CASSQADRRNYGYTF
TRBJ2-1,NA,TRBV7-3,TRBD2,TGTGCCAGCAGCTTAACAGGTAGCGGGAGGCTGGGCAATGAGCAGTTCTTC,CASSLTGSGRLGNEQFF
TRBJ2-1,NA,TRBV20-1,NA,TGCAGTGCTAGAGATGCCGAAGGGCAAAAATTTTTCAATGAGCAGTTCTTC,CSARDAEGQKFFNEQFF
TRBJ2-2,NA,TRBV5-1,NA,TGCGCCAGCAGCTCTCGGACCGAAACCACCGGGGAGCTGTTTTTT,CASSSRTETTGELFF
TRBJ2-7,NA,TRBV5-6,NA,TGTGCCAGCAGCGGCACCGGGACATGGACCCACGAGCAGTACTTC,CASSGTGTWTHEQYF
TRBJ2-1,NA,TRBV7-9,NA,TGTGCCAGCAGCGTGTCTAGCGAACCCTCCTACAATGAGCAGTTCTTC,CASSVSSEPSYNEQFF
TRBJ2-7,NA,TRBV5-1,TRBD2,TGCGCCAGCAGCTTCAACTTAGCGGGGGGATCCTGCGAGCAGTACTTC,CASSFNLAGGSCEQYF
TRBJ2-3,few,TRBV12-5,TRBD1,TGTGCTAGTGGTCGCGACAGGGGGCGTTTCACAGATACGCAGTATTTT,CASGRDRGRFTDTQYF
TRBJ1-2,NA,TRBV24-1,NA,TGTGCCACCAGTTCAAGGGGATCTAACTATGGCTACACCTTC,CATSSRGSNYGYTF
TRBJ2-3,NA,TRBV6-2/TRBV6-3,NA,TGTGCCAGCAGTTACCTCGGGCAAACCCCCGATACGCAGTATTTT,CASSYLGQTPDTQYF
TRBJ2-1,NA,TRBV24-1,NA,TGTGCCACCAGTGATTCCTTCGGACTAAGACTAGTCAATAAGCAGTTCTTC,CATSDSFGLRLVNKQFF
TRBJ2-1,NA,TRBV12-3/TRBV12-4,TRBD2,TGTGCCAGCAGATCTCCGGGGGGGAGCTCCTACAATGAGCAGTTCTTC,CASRSPGGSSYNEQFF
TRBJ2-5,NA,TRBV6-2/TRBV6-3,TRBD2,TGTGCCAGCACCGCGACTAGCGGGAGGGATGAGCAGTACTTC,CASTATSGRDEQYF
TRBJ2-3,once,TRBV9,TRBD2,TGTGCCAGCAGCGTAGAGGGAGGGAGCACAGATACGCAGTATTTT,CASSVEGGSTDTQYF
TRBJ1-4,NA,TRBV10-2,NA,TGCGCCAGCAGGAGAGACAGTACGGGAAAACTGTTTTTT,CASRRDSTGKLFF
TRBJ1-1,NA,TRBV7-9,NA,TGTGCCAGCAGCCGAGGACAGAAGGGCACTGAAGCTTTCTTT,CASSRGQKGTEAFF
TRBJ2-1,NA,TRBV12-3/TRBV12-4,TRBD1,TGTGCCAGCAGTTCCCGGGACAGGGGGCATATTGAGCAGTTCTTC,CASSSRDRGHIEQFF